These 3 T cell receptor beta chains originate from one sample sequenced in a study of cytomegalovirus exposure and HLA in healthy donors. Primers for the PCR totalled 60 Vbeta and 13 Jbeta. TCRdb's table, derived via immunoSEQ multiplex PCR, lists solely in-frame clones and lacks some. Of about 31,000 clones in the sample, around two fifths were seen once. The sample comprised PBMCs. These receptors were collected from a woman aged 45-60 years in good health and CMV-seronegative.

This clone appeared once. The J gene is TRBJ2-1, the V gene TRBV5-1, with 8 bases aligning to TRBD1. This CDR3 comprises 16 residues. Looked up from germline, CDR1 is SGHRS and CDR2 is YFSETQ. V was pared by 0 bases and J by 6 bases, with 8 bases of the junction left unmatched. The CDR3 region is CASSLAHGQGSNEQFF. CDR3 nucleotide sequence: TGCGCCAGCAGCTTGGCCCACGGACAGGGATCCAATGAGCAGTTCTTC.

The chain has TRBV7-8 and TRBJ2-7, with 7 nucleotides matching TRBD1. The germline V gene encodes CDR1 SGHVS and CDR2 FQNEAQ. This CDR3 comprises 14 residues. Trimming at V came to 5 bases and at J to 3 bases, leaving 7 bases not matched to a gene. The CDR3 here is CASSTSGTVYEQYF. CDR3 sequence (DNA): TGTGCCAGCAGCACCTCCGGGACAGTCTACGAGCAGTACTTC.

The rearrangement links TRBV4-1 to TRBJ2-1; TRBD1 agrees at 9 bases. The germline V gene encodes CDR1 MGHRA and CDR2 YSYEKL. Trimming took 0 bases from V and 9 from J; bases not matched to a gene: 12. This CDR3 has 17 amino acids. In nucleotides, the CDR3 is TGCGCCAGCAGCCAAGATCTGGACAGGGGTCGTTTGGGTGAGCAGTTCTTC. Its protein product is CASSQDLDRGRLGEQFF.